The 27 T cell receptor beta chains below were found in one sample sequenced in a study of T-cell memory formation after mild COVID-19. TCRdb redid the calling of the 5' RACE reads with MiXCR, one entry per CDR3 protein. This sample has hundreds of thousands of distinct CDR3 sequences, with nearly 25% found just once. The material sequenced was PBMCs or a T cell subset sorted from them (not recorded which). These receptors originate from an adult woman who had mild COVID-19 (a few samples of this study predate the infection). Cell type and time point are not known.

This clonotype showed up just a few times. V gene TRBV12-3 or TRBV12-4 combines with J gene TRBJ1-1; TRBD1 aligns across 7 bases. Trimming at V came to 6 bases and at J to 5 bases, leaving 6 bases not matched to a gene. The CDR3 totals 13 residues. The CDR3 coding sequence is TGTGCCAGCAGCAAAACAGGGGTTACTGAAGCTTTCTTT. Translation gives CASSKTGVTEAFF.

V is TRBV6-6 and J is TRBJ2-7; TRBD2 might be the D (6 bases). CDR1 and CDR2 from the germline V gene are MNHNY and SVGAGI (reference sequence). Trimming removed 2 bases at V and 3 bases at J, with 14 bases between. CDR3 size: 15 residues. Written as DNA, the CDR3 is TGTGCCAGCAGTTACGGTCCTAGCGTAGTCTACGAGCAGTACTTC. Translation gives CASSYGPSVVYEQYF.

This clonotype was seen only a few times. This chain links TRBV7-2 with TRBJ2-7; TRBD1 matches at 10 bases. The CDR3 runs 15 residues. CDR1 and CDR2 (germline): SGHTA, FQGNSA. V lost 1 base and J lost 1; bases outside the gene matches: 1. The CDR3 sequence: CASSLVGQGSYEQYF. CDR3 DNA: TGTGCCAGCAGCTTAGTGGGACAGGGGTCCTACGAGCAGTACTTC.

The chain carries TRBV24-1 and TRBJ2-3; 8 bases map to TRBD2. The ends lost 9 bases at V and 4 bases at J; junction bases unmatched: 8. This CDR3 spans 14 amino acids. CDR1 is KGHDR, CDR2 SFDVKD, per germline. The CDR3 DNA sequence: TGTGCCACCGGTACCGGGAGGGCCTCAGATACGCAGTATTTT. Its translation is CATGTGRASDTQYF.

The V and J genes are TRBV5-8 and TRBJ1-6; D is possibly TRBD1 (5 bases). The length of the CDR3 is 15 residues. Trimming removed 6 bases from V and 8 bases from J, with 18 bases in between. Germline CDR1 SGHTS, CDR2 YDEGEE. CDR3 amino acids: CASTTPRTRDSPLHF. The CDR3 DNA is TGTGCCAGCACCACCCCGAGGACCAGGGATTCACCCCTCCACTTT.

This clonotype was detected only a few times. V and J are TRBV12-3 or TRBV12-4 and TRBJ1-1; no definite D call. Trimming removed 6 bases at V and 0 bases at J, with 17 bases between. CDR3 length: 16 residues. The CDR3 loop reads CASSPRVAPVNTEAFF. The CDR3 region has the DNA TGTGCCAGCAGCCCTAGAGTAGCCCCTGTGAACACTGAAGCTTTCTTT.

The chain uses TRBV6-5 and TRBJ2-7; D uncertain. The germline gives CDR1 MNHEY, CDR2 SVGAGI. Trimming left V 8 bases short and J 3 bases short, with 14 bases between. This CDR3 comprises 13 residues. For the CDR3, the DNA is TGTGCCAGCGGAAGGGCAGTAGGCTACGAGCAGTACTTC. Protein: CASGRAVGYEQYF.

CDR3 nucleotide sequence: TGCAGCGTTCGAAGACCCGGATACAATGAGCAGTTCTTC. Translated, it gives CSVRRPGYNEQFF. The chain employs TRBV29-1 and TRBJ2-1; D is undetermined. This CDR3 has 13 residues. V was clipped by 5 bases and J by 4 bases, with 12 bases between them. Germline values: CDR1 SQVTM, CDR2 ANQGSEA.

This chain uses TRBV20-1 with TRBJ1-5; 7 bases align to TRBD1. Germline V gives CDR1 DFQATT, CDR2 SNEGSKA (reference sequence). The CDR3 length is 13 residues. J gave up 3 bases and V 5 bases, and 4 bases lay outside the gene matches. As DNA, the CDR3 is TGCAGTGCTTGGACAGGTATCAATCAGCCCCAGCATTTT. It translates to CSAWTGINQPQHF.

This clonotype was recorded a few times. The genes are TRBV27 and TRBJ2-2; TRBD2 matches 10 bases. The germline V gene has CDR1 MNHEY and CDR2 SMNVEV (reference sequence). Trimming at V came to 0 bases and at J to 4 bases, leaving 5 bases not matched to a gene. The CDR3 runs 17 residues. This CDR3 is CASSLSIAGGRTGELFF. The CDR3 region has the DNA TGTGCCAGCAGTTTATCGATAGCGGGGGGCCGCACCGGGGAGCTGTTTTTT.

This clonotype was picked up a small number of times. V gene TRBV9 combines with J gene TRBJ2-3, with 10 bases identical to TRBD2. CDR3 size: 16 residues. The junction had 4 bases not matched to a gene; V was cut back by 0 bases and J by 3 bases. CDR1 is SGDLS and CDR2 is YYNGEE in the germline V gene. The CDR3 nucleotides are TGTGCCAGCAGCGTAGATCCTAGCGGGGGTACAGATACGCAGTATTTT. As protein: CASSVDPSGGTDTQYF.

This clonotype was detected a few times. The rearrangement uses TRBV7-8 and TRBJ2-1, with TRBD2 matching 9 bases. CDR1 is SGHVS and CDR2 is FQNEAQ in the germline V gene. Losses at the gene ends were 0 bases for V and 8 bases for J; bases not matched to a gene: 8. The CDR3 runs to 16 residues. The CDR3 region has the DNA TGTGCCAGCAGCTTAGCTCGGCGGGAGGGCCGGGATGAGCAGTTCTTC. Encoded protein: CASSLARREGRDEQFF.

This clonotype was seen ten or more times. This chain joins TRBV20-1 and TRBJ1-3; weak D call: TRBD1 (5 bases). V was trimmed by 0 bases and J by 4 bases, leaving 10 bases between them. Per the germline V gene, CDR1 is DFQATT and CDR2 is SNEGSKA (reference sequence). This CDR3 is 14 amino acids long. The CDR3 DNA is TGCAGTGCTAGAGAGGCAGGGAGAGGAAACACCATATATTTT. The encoded protein is CSAREAGRGNTIYF.

The chain links TRBV7-9 to TRBJ2-7; 10 positions match TRBD2. Trimming took 5 bases from V and 4 from J; bases not matched to a gene: 8. Germline loops: CDR1 SEHNR, CDR2 FQNEAQ (reference sequence). The CDR3 runs to 15 residues. This chain's CDR3 is CASSTAGGPKYEQYF. CDR3 nucleotides: TGTGCCAGCAGCACAGCGGGAGGGCCGAAATACGAGCAGTACTTC.

This clonotype was observed a few times. The CDR3 spells CASSYSRGAGTEAFF. CDR3 bases: TGTGCCAGCAGTTACTCCCGGGGGGCGGGCACTGAAGCTTTCTTT. V is TRBV6-5 and J is TRBJ1-1; D might be TRBD1 (6 bases). Trimming removed 0 bases at V and 4 bases at J, with 12 bases between. The germline CDR1 and CDR2 sequences are MNHEY and SVGAGI. The CDR3 runs to 15 residues.

This clonotype was seen many times. The rearrangement uses TRBV4-3 and TRBJ2-7; TRBD2 matches 10 bases. Per germline, CDR1 LGHNA and CDR2 YSLEER. Trimming at V came to 0 bases and at J to 7 bases, leaving 18 bases not matched to a gene. This CDR3 spans 19 amino acids. The CDR3 sequence is CASSQEGRTSGPGGGEQYF. In nucleotides, the CDR3 is TGCGCCAGCAGCCAAGAGGGGCGGACTAGCGGCCCCGGTGGGGGGGAGCAGTACTTC.

The chain couples TRBV14 to TRBJ2-3; no definite D call. The V end was cut by 4 bases, the J end by 5 bases, with 10 bases between. The CDR3 consists of 13 residues. CDR1 is SGHDN, CDR2 FVKESK, per germline. CDR3 DNA sequence: TGTGCCAGCAGCCGGCATAGGGTAGATACGCAGTATTTT. Translating gives CASSRHRVDTQYF.

V gene TRBV4-3 combines with J gene TRBJ2-1; 13 bases line up with TRBD2. Trimming cost V 0 bases and J 7 bases; bases outside gene matches: 3. The V gene's germline CDR1 is LGHNA and CDR2 YSLEER. The CDR3 sequence is 16 residues long. The CDR3 sequence is CASSQDSGLAGNEQFF. CDR3 nucleotides: TGCGCCAGCAGCCAAGATTCGGGACTAGCGGGGAATGAGCAGTTCTTC.

The rearrangement joins TRBV4-1 to TRBJ2-2; 7 positions agree with TRBD2. CDR1 is MGHRA, CDR2 YSYEKL, per germline. The CDR3 loop spans 15 amino acids. V was clipped by 4 bases and J by 3 bases; unmatched bases: 5. The CDR3 DNA reads TGCGCCAGCAGCCCGACGGGGGGAGACACCGGGGAGCTGTTTTTT. It is translated as CASSPTGGDTGELFF.

This clonotype was recorded at least ten times. This rearrangement joins TRBV5-1 to TRBJ2-1; 9 nucleotides line up with TRBD1. CDR3 length equals 15 residues. V gave up 4 bases and J gave up 2 bases; unmatched junction bases: 4. The germline V gene encodes CDR1 SGHRS and CDR2 YFSETQ. This chain's CDR3 is CASSSGTGPYNEQFF. CDR3 nucleotides: TGCGCCAGCAGCAGTGGGACAGGGCCCTACAATGAGCAGTTCTTC.

This chain connects TRBV6-5 to TRBJ2-1; the match to TRBD2 covers 13 bases. The germline CDR1 and CDR2 sequences are MNHEY and SVGAGI. V lost 5 bases to trimming and J lost 7 bases; unmatched junction nucleotides: 5. This CDR3 is 15 amino acids long. CDR3 protein: CASSLGTSGINEQFF. The CDR3 DNA follows: TGTGCCAGCAGTCTTGGGACTAGCGGGATAAATGAGCAGTTCTTC.

This clonotype was detected only a few times. The chain is built from TRBV7-6 and TRBJ2-5; TRBD2 is a possible D gene (5 bases). Trimming took 2 bases from V and 5 from J, leaving 18 bases between them. Germline assignment: CDR1 SGHVS and CDR2 FNYEAQ. The length of the CDR3 is 16 residues. The chain's CDR3 is CASSLPPRASLETQYF. CDR3 bases: TGTGCCAGCAGCTTACCCCCTCGGGCTAGCTTGGAGACCCAGTACTTC.

The V and J genes are TRBV18 and TRBJ2-7; 7 bases match TRBD2. Germline V gives CDR1 KGHSH, CDR2 LQKENI. Trimming took 3 bases from V and 4 from J; bases not matched to a gene: 12. CDR3 length equals 16 residues. The CDR3 sequence is CASSPQRDSSFYEQYF. CDR3 DNA: TGTGCCAGCTCACCCCAGCGGGATTCCTCTTTTTACGAGCAGTACTTC. The whole variable domain, filled in from reference TRBV18 and TRBJ2-7, reads NAGVMQNPRHLVRRRGQEARLRCSPMKGHSHVYWYRQLPEEGLKFMVYLQKENIIDESGMPKERFSAEFPKEGPSILRIQQVVRGDSAAYFCASSPQRDSSFYEQYFGPGTRLTVT.

This chain links TRBV25-1 with TRBJ2-2, with 7 bases that match TRBD2. Germline V CDR1 and CDR2: MGHDK, SYGVNS. V shed 2 bases and J 6 bases; nucleotides not matched to a gene: 9. The CDR3 contains 16 residues. CDR3 region: CASSEVRLAAAGELFF. CDR3 nucleotide sequence: TGTGCCAGCAGTGAAGTGAGGCTAGCGGCGGCCGGGGAGCTGTTTTTT.

This sequence joins TRBV30 and TRBJ2-7; a weak D match, TRBD2 (6 bases). The CDR3 runs 14 residues. V lost 3 bases and J lost 2, with 14 bases in between. Germline CDR1 reads GTSNPN; CDR2 reads SVGIG (reference sequence). The CDR3 here is CAWRSEGGPYEQYF. Here the CDR3 DNA reads TGTGCCTGGAGGTCGGAGGGTGGCCCCTACGAGCAGTACTTC.

This clonotype was seen a few times. V gene TRBV29-1 combines with J gene TRBJ2-7; 10 bases agree with TRBD1. Germline values: CDR1 SQVTM, CDR2 ANQGSEA. The CDR3 runs 13 residues. J was trimmed by 3 bases and V by 7 bases; bases with no gene match: 6. In DNA, the CDR3 is TGCAGCGGAACCGGGACAGGGGACTACGAGCAGTACTTC. As protein: CSGTGTGDYEQYF.

This clonotype was counted only a few times. The chain is built from TRBV5-1 and TRBJ1-2; D remains unclear. Trimming cost V 2 bases and J 6 bases, with 11 bases left between them. Germline CDR1 and CDR2: SGHRS and YFSETQ. The CDR3 has 13 residues. CDR3 amino acids: CASSFERVDGYTF. The CDR3 DNA reads as TGCGCCAGCAGCTTCGAGAGGGTAGATGGCTACACCTTC.